This T cell receptor beta chain was sequenced in a study of PD-1 blockade in classical Hodgkin lymphoma. Comments on this clone: The antigen remains undetermined.

Assay used: immunoSEQ multiplex PCR; TCRdb lists only in-frame clones, some missing. The table lists 20,000 or so clones, approximately 88% of them singletons. Study conclusions and caveats: The diversity seen at baseline in complete responders resembled that of newly diagnosed patients. Unlike CD8+ TCR diversity, which did not rise significantly by C4D1, CD4+ TCR diversity did. Differences between repertoires have undefined causes, possibly disease activity or prior therapy. Patients starting nivolumab under 1 year after ASCT were excluded.

The germline V gene encodes CDR1 SGHNT and CDR2 YYREEE (reference sequence). V was clipped by 5 bases and J by 4 bases; unmatched bases: 6. CDR3 length: 14 amino acids. Regarding time point: cycle 4 day 1 (C4D1), after less than 7 weeks of nivolumab. Every patient was affected by relapse after autologous stem cell transplantation, while exposure to brentuximab vedotin was not uniform. The TCR originated in a human donor with classical Hodgkin lymphoma. This chain uses TRBV5-4 with TRBJ1-1, with 9 bases that match TRBD1. Source: peripheral blood mononuclear cells (PBMCs), taken before the fourth cycle of nivolumab. In DNA, the CDR3 is TGTGCCAGCAGTTTGACAGGGGGTATCACTGAAGCTTTCTTT. Protein: CASSLTGGITEAFF.